This record covers a single T cell receptor beta chain. Its specificity is not known. In the PCR, 60 Vbeta and 13 Jbeta primers were used. Clones were read by immunoSEQ multiplex PCR, and TCRdb kept only the in-frame ones, dropping some. Among approximately 97,000 clones listed, under 90% were seen once. The data originate from a study of cytomegalovirus exposure and HLA in healthy donors. The study, taken as a whole, reports: In vitro assays verified that three CMV-associated chains recognized CMV antigens specifically. Despite most TCR sequences being rare, some public TCRs occurred in many donors.

This CDR3 comprises 14 residues. The germline V gene has CDR1 SEHNR and CDR2 FQNEAQ (reference sequence). V was cut by 5 bases and J by 0 bases, with 10 bases left in between. The V call is TRBV7-9, the J call TRBJ2-5, with a possible D match to TRBD2 (6 bases). What was sequenced was PBMCs. The clonotype comes from a woman aged 65 to 85 in good health and CMV-seropositive. The CDR3 protein is CASSPWGDQETQYF. CDR3 in DNA: TGTGCCAGCAGCCCCTGGGGGGACCAAGAGACCCAGTACTTC.